The clone carrying this T cell receptor beta chain was counted at least ten times. These data belong to a study of T cells in Graves' hyperthyroidism and ophthalmopathy. Thyroid ultrasound and orbital computed tomography, with clinical symptoms and serum thyroxine and TRAb, informed diagnoses. Germline V gene data show CDR1 as MNHEY and CDR2 as SMNVEV (reference sequence). V was clipped by 5 bases and J by 7 bases; unmatched bases: 13. This CDR3 is 15 amino acids long. Amplified TCR beta CDR3 regions derived from RNA transcripts. HTBI primers drove first-round RT-PCR of the TCR CDR3. Via MiXCR, TCRdb re-called the multiplex PCR reads, giving one row per CDR3 protein. The table has around 560,000 distinct CDR3 sequences, roughly 17% seen once.

The sequencing input was blood. This TCR came from a young woman with Graves' hyperthyroidism. V and J are TRBV27 and TRBJ2-7, with TRBD1 matching 8 bases. DNA of the CDR3: TGTGCCAGCAGTCCGTCACCCAGGGGGCGAAGTGAGCAGTACTTC. Its protein product is CASSPSPRGRSEQYF.